Shown below are 9 T cell receptor beta chains from a single sample sequenced in a study of shared T cell receptors in the human thymus. This table comes from immunoSEQ multiplex PCR, and its TCRdb copy is limited to in-frame clones, with some not included. Seen here are almost 550,000 clones, more than 75% observed once, and the top ten hold more than 0.01%. These data were also reused for a study on human thymus T cells.

The sequencing input was thymocytes. The receptors originated from a boy under two years old with a congenital heart defect.

This clone came up a few times. The rearrangement joins TRBV5-6 to TRBJ1-2; 7 bases align to TRBD1. This CDR3 is 13 amino acids long. V trimming: 3 bases; J trimming: 7 bases; junction bases outside the gene matches: 6. Germline V CDR1 and CDR2: SGHDT, YYEEEE. CDR3 in amino acids: CASSSTGEGGYTF. The CDR3 nucleotides read TGTGCCAGCAGCTCAACAGGGGAAGGTGGCTACACCTTC.

This chain links TRBV2 with TRBJ1-5, with D hard to call. CDR3 length: 12 amino acids. Per the germline V gene, CDR1 is SNHLY and CDR2 is FYNNEI. V lost 7 bases, J lost 13 bases, and 17 bases lay in between. The CDR3 loop is CASTLLGGSQHF. The CDR3 bases are TGTGCCAGCACCCTATTGGGAGGGTCACAGCATTTT.

A single count supports this clone. The chain uses TRBV15 and TRBJ2-2, with TRBD1 matching over 9 bases. Trimming took 8 bases from V and 2 from J; bases not matched to a gene: 9. Germline V CDR1 and CDR2: LNHNV, YYDKDF (reference sequence). The CDR3 is 16 amino acids. This CDR3 is CATGGPDRGNTGELFF. Here the CDR3 DNA reads TGTGCCACCGGGGGGCCGGACAGGGGTAACACCGGGGAGCTGTTTTTT. The whole variable domain, filled in from reference TRBV15 and TRBJ2-2, reads DAMVIQNPRYQVTQFGKPVTLSCSQTLNHNVMYWYQQKSSQAPKLLFHYYDKDFNNEADTPDNFQSRRPNTSFCFLDIRSPGLGDTAMYLCATGGPDRGNTGELFFGEGSRLTVL.

This chain joins TRBV27 and TRBJ2-7; 7 bases fit TRBD1. CDR3 length equals 16 residues. CDR1 and CDR2 (germline): MNHEY, SMNVEV (reference sequence). V dropped 4 bases and J dropped 5; count of bases not matched to a gene: 14. CDR3: CASSSMTGPPGHEQYF. The CDR3 nucleotides are TGTGCCAGCAGTTCAATGACAGGGCCTCCCGGCCACGAGCAGTACTTC.

V and J are TRBV5-1 and TRBJ2-4; 11 bases align to TRBD2. Germline CDR1 is SGHRS and CDR2 is YFSETQ. J gave up 0 bases and V 4 bases, and 6 bases lay outside the gene matches. The CDR3 runs 17 residues. CDR3 sequence reads: CASSQIAGGLAKNIQYF. DNA for the CDR3: TGCGCCAGCAGCCAGATAGCGGGAGGGCTAGCCAAAAACATTCAGTACTTC.

The rearrangement links TRBV7-2 to TRBJ2-1, with 10 bases lining up with TRBD2. In germline, CDR1 is SGHTA, CDR2 FQGNSA. This CDR3 comprises 16 residues. V lost 1 base, J lost 5 bases, and 5 bases stayed unmatched. This CDR3 is CASSLEREGPNNEQFF. In DNA, the CDR3 is TGTGCCAGCAGCTTAGAGCGGGAGGGCCCCAACAATGAGCAGTTCTTC.

V is TRBV21-1 and J is TRBJ2-1; the table's D call, TRBD2, was not checked against the DNA. TRBV21-1 is assigned pseudogene status. This CDR3 contains 18 residues. The CDR3 region is CASSVLDTGGVQGNEQFF. CDR3 nucleotides: TGTGCCAGCAGCGTCTTGGACACCGGAGGGGTACAAGGCAATGAGCAGTTCTTC.

This rearrangement joins TRBV30 to TRBJ2-3, with TRBD2 matching over 16 bases. After removal of 0 bases from V and 0 bases from J, the junction contained 9 bases not matched to a gene. CDR1 is GTSNPN and CDR2 is SVGIG in the germline V gene (reference sequence). The CDR3 totals 20 residues. The CDR3 here is CAWSVPSGTSGRGSTDTQYF. CDR3 nucleotide sequence: TGTGCCTGGAGTGTCCCCTCCGGGACTAGCGGGAGGGGTAGCACAGATACGCAGTATTTT.

This clone was counted once. The V gene is TRBV7-7, the J gene TRBJ2-1, with D possibly matching TRBD2 (5 bases). This CDR3 is built from 15 residues. V was clipped by 5 bases and J by 9 bases, with 20 bases between them. In germline, CDR1 is SSHAT, CDR2 FNYEAQ (reference sequence). In DNA, the CDR3 is TGTGCCAGCAGCCCGCATCCGGGGTGGCATAGTGAGCAGTTCTTC. It translates to CASSPHPGWHSEQFF.